This TCR beta chain was captured in a study of identical twins. TCRdb recomputed calls from the 5' RACE reads with MiXCR, one row per CDR3 protein. Among about 200,000 distinct CDR3 sequences listed, more than 9% were seen once. The V end was cut by 2 bases, the J end by 2 bases, with 14 bases between. This CDR3 spans 16 amino acids. Germline V gene sequence: CDR1 MNHEY, CDR2 SVGEGT. With regard to this clonotype: Its cognate antigen is unknown.

The study's findings and limits: Abundant beta clonotypes from cord blood had fewer insertions, unlike memory repertoires, which showed none. Recombination models fit unrelated individuals' TCR alpha sharing but underestimated twins'.

Input material: memory T cells sorted from blood. The chain carries TRBV6-2 or TRBV6-3 and TRBJ2-3; D might be TRBD2 (5 bases). The sequence was collected from a man aged 50-60 years in good health. The CDR3 loop reads CASSYPTEGLTDTQYF. The CDR3 nucleotides read TGTGCCAGCAGTTACCCTACCGAAGGACTCACAGATACGCAGTATTTT.